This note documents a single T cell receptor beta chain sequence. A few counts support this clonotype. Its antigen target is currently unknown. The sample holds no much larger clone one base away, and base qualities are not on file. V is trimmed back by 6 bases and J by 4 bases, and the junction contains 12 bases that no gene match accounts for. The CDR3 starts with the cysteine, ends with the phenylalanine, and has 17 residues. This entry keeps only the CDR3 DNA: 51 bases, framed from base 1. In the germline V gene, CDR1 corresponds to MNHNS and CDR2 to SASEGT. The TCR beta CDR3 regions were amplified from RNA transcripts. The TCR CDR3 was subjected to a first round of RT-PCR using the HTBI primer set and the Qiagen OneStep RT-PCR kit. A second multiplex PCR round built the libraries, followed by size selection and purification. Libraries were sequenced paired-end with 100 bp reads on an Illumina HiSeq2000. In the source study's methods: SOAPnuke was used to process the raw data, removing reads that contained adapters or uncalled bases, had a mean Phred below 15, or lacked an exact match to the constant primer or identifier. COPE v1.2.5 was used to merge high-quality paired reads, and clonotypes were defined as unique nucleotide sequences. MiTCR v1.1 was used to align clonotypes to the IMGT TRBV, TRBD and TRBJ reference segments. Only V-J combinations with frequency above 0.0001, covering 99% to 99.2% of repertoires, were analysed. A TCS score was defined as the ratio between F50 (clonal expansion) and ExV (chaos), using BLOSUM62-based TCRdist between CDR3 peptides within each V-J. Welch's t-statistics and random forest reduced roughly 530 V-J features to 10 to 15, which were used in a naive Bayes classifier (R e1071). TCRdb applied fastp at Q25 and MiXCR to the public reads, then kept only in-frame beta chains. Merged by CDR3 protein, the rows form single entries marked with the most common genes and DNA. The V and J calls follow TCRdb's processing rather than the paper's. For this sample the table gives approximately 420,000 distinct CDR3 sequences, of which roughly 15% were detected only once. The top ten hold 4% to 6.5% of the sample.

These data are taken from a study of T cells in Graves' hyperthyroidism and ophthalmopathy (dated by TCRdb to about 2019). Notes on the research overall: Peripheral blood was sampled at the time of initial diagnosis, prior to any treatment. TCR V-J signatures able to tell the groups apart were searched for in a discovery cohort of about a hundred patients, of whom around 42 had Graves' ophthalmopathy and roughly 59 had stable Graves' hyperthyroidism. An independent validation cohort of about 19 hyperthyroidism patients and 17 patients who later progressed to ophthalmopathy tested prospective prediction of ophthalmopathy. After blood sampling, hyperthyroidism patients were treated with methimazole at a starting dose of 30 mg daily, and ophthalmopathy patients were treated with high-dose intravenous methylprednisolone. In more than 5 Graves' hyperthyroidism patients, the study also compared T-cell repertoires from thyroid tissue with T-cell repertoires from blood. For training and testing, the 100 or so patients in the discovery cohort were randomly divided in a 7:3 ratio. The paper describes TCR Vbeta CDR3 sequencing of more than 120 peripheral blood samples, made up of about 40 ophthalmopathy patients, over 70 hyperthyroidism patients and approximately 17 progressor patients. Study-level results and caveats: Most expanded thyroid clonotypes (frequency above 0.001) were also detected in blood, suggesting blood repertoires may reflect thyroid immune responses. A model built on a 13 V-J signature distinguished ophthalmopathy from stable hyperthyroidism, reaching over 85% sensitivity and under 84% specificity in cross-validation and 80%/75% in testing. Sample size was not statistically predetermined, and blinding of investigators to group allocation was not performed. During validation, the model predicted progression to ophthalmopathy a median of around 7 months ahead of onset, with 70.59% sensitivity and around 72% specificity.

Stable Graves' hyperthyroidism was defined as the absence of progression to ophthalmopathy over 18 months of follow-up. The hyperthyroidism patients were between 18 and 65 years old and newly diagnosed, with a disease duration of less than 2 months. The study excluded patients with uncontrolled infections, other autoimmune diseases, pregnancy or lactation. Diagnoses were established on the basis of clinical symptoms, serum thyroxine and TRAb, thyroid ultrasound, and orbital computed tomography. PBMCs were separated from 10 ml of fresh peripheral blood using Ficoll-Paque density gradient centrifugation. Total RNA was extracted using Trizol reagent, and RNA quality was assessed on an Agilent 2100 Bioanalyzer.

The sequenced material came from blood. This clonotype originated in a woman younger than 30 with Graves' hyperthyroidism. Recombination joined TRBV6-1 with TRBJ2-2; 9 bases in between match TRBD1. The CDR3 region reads CASSLFPPTGGTGELFF. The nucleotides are TGTGCCAGCAGCCTCTTCCCCCCGACAGGGGGCACCGGGGAGCTGTTTTTT.